Sequencing of this T cell receptor (beta chain) was carried out in a study of breast tumors, draining lymph nodes, adjacent tissues. TCRdb reprocessed the multiplex PCR reads via MiXCR and lists one record per CDR3 protein. This table has 85,000 to 130,000 distinct CDR3 sequences, around 20% appearing once. In this sample, this clonotype turned up many times. Breast cancer patients provided tissue from their axillary draining lymph nodes. Material for sequencing was axillary lymph node tissue. The receptor was derived from a female donor with breast cancer. Some clones in this sample may be carry-over from other donors' samples.

The CDR3 protein is CASRAGNYGYTF. In nucleotides, the CDR3 is TGTGCCAGCAGGGCAGGGAACTATGGCTACACCTTC. This rearrangement joins TRBV27 to TRBJ1-2, with D tentatively TRBD1 (5 bases). Trimming stripped 6 bases from V and 2 bases from J, with 7 bases between. Germline V gene data show CDR1 as MNHEY and CDR2 as SMNVEV (reference sequence). CDR3 length: 12 residues.